This T cell receptor (beta chain) was sequenced in a study of CD4 and CD8 cells across lung adenocarcinoma regions. Donors had localized lung adenocarcinoma, a non-small cell lung cancer. Each CDR3 protein gets one entry after TCRdb re-called the PCR reads with MiXCR. The table has approximately 25,000 distinct CDR3 sequences, approximately 50% seen once. This clonotype was seen only a few times. The CDR3 runs to 19 residues. Trimming took 6 bases from V and 4 from J; bases not matched to a gene: 21. The germline gives CDR1 MNHNS, CDR2 SASEGT. This receptor was taken from a male donor with lung adenocarcinoma. The CD4 and CD8 labels of this study may be unreliable. The V call is TRBV6-1, the J call TRBJ2-1; 7 bases agree with TRBD1. Sequenced input: CD8+ T cells from the center of a lung tumor. The CDR3: CASRPGQALPSVAYNEQFF. DNA for the CDR3: TGTGCCAGCAGGCCAGGACAGGCACTACCTTCCGTGGCTTACAATGAGCAGTTCTTC.